This T cell receptor (beta chain) emerged from a study of blood T cell repertoires in COVID-19. Study overall: From the United States, Italy and Spain came samples of acute and convalescent COVID-19. In each case, the material was cDNA or gDNA derived from T cells, B-cell-depleted T cells, or PBMCs.

Original processing notes: Reference gene primer amplification gave nucleated cell count estimates. TCRdb keeps only in-frame clones here, not all; method: immunoSEQ multiplex PCR. For V, J and clone size, that table is used; D and trimming come from the DNA. The sample has roughly 87,000 clones, approximately 88% seen once. This CDR3 contains 12 residues. V was trimmed by 8 bases and J by 8 bases, leaving 12 bases between them. Germline V gene data show CDR1 as MDHEN and CDR2 as SYDVKM. This clone was detected a few times. The clonotype comes from a woman aged 55-70 years with acute or convalescent COVID-19. The specimen sequenced was peripheral blood. The chain has TRBV28 and TRBJ1-4; TRBD1 is a possible D gene (6 bases). The DNA for the CDR3 is TGTGCCAGCCAGGGGCGGAAAGAAAAACTGTTTTTT. It specifies CASQGRKEKLFF. Together with reference TRBV28 and TRBJ1-4, the CDR3 gives the full variable domain: DVKVTQSSRYLVKRTGEKVFLECVQDMDHENMFWYRQDPGLGLRLIYFSYDVKMKEKGDIPEGYSVSREKKERFSLILESASTNQTSMYLCASQGRKEKLFFGSGTQLSVL.